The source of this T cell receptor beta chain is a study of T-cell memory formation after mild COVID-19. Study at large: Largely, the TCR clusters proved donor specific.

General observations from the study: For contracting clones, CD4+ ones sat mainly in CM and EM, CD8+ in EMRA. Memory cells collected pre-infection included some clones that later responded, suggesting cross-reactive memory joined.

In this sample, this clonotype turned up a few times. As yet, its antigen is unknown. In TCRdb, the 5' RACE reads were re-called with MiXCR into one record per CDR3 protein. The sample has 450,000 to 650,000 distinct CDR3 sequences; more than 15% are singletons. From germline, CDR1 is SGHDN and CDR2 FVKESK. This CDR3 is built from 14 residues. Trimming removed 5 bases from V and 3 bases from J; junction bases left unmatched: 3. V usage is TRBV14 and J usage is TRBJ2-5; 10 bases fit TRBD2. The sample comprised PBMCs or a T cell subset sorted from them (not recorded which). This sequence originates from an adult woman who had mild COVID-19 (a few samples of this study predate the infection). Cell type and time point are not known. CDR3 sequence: CASSYGLAEETQYF. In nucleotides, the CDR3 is TGTGCCAGCAGCTACGGACTAGCGGAAGAGACCCAGTACTTC.